This TCR beta chain came from a study of T-cell reconstitution after alpha-beta-depleted transplantation in children. V gave up 1 base and J gave up 1 base, with 8 bases separating them. This CDR3 comprises 14 residues. Germline values: CDR1 SGHTA, CDR2 FQGNSA. Unique molecular identifiers were used in preparing the TCRbeta library. TCRdb analysed the PCR reads with MiXCR anew, one entry per CDR3 protein. This sample carries approximately 93,000 distinct CDR3 sequences, 6.5% to 8.5% of them seen once, and the ten largest clones take approximately 7.2%. This clonotype has ten or more counts. The sample here was PBMCs from the stem cell graft donor, taken from the stem cell graft. The receptor was isolated from a human donor who donated a stem cell graft to a child with congenital amegakaryocytic thrombocytopenia. This chain joins TRBV7-2 and TRBJ2-7; D is uncertain. The CDR3 sequence is CASSLGAPSYEQYF. In nucleotides, the CDR3 is TGTGCCAGCAGCTTAGGGGCACCATCCTACGAGCAGTACTTC. The whole variable domain, remainder taken from reference TRBV7-2 and TRBJ2-7, is GAGVSQSPSNKVTEKGKDVELRCDPISGHTALYWYRQSLGQGLEFLIYFQGNSAPDKSGLPSDRFSAERTGGSVSTLTIQRTQQEDSAVYLCASSLGAPSYEQYFGPGTRLTVT.